This record concerns one T cell receptor (beta chain) sequence. This sample stems from a study of patients and donors after allogeneic stem cell transplantation. TCRdb ran MiXCR on the RT-PCR reads and lists one entry per CDR3 protein. The sample lists about 57,000 distinct CDR3 sequences; about 14% were seen once. Trimming cost V 8 bases and J 4 bases; bases outside gene matches: 9. Per the germline V gene, CDR1 is LGHDT and CDR2 is YNNKEL (reference sequence). The CDR3 has 16 residues. This sequence was found in a human donor who was either an allogeneic HSCT recipient or a stem cell or donor lymphocyte infusion donor (not recorded which). It is not recorded whose cells these are; they may come from a transplant donor. The sequenced sample consisted of blood, either unsorted or a sorted T cell fraction (not recorded which). This chain joins TRBV3-1 and TRBJ1-3; 12 positions agree with TRBD1. The CDR3 loop reads CASGPGQGASGNTIYF. DNA for the CDR3: TGTGCCAGCGGACCGGGACAGGGGGCTTCCGGAAACACCATATATTTT.